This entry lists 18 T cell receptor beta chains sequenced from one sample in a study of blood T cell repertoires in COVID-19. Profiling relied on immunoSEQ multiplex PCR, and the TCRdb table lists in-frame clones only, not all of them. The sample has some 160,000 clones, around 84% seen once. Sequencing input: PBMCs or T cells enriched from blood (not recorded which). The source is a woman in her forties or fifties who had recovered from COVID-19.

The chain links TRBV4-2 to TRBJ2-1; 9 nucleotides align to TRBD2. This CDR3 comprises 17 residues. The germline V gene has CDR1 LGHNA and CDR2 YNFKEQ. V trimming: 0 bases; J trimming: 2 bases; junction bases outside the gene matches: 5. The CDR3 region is CASSQDGAGGTYNEQFF. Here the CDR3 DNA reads TGTGCCAGCAGCCAAGACGGGGCGGGGGGGACCTACAATGAGCAGTTCTTC.

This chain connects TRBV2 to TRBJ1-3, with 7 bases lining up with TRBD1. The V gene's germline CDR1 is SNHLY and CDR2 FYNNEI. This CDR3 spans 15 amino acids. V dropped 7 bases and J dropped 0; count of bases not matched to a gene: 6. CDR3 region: CASNSGQLSGNTIYF. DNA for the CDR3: TGTGCCAGCAATTCGGGACAGCTCTCTGGAAACACCATATATTTT. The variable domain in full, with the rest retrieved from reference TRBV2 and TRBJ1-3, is EPEVTQTPSHQVTQMGQEVILRCVPISNHLYFYWYRQILGQKVEFLVSFYNNEISEKSEIFDDQFSVERPDGSNFTLKIRSTKLEDSAMYFCASNSGQLSGNTIYFGEGSWLTVV.

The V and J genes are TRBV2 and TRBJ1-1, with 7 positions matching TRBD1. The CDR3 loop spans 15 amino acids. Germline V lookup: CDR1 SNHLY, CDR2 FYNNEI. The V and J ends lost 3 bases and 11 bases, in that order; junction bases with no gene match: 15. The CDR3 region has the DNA TGTGCCAGCAGTGATAGGGACAGAGGGGACTTACGCGCTTTCTTT. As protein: CASSDRDRGDLRAFF. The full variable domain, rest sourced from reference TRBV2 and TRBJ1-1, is EPEVTQTPSHQVTQMGQEVILRCVPISNHLYFYWYRQILGQKVEFLVSFYNNEISEKSEIFDDQFSVERPDGSNFTLKIRSTKLEDSAMYFCASSDRDRGDLRAFFGQGTRLTVV.

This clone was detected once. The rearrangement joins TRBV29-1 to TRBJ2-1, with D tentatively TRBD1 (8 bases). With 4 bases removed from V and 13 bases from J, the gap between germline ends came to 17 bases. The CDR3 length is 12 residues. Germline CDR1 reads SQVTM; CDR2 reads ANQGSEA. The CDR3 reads CSVGGGGQVQFF. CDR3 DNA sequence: TGCAGCGTTGGAGGGGGGGGACAGGTTCAGTTCTTC.

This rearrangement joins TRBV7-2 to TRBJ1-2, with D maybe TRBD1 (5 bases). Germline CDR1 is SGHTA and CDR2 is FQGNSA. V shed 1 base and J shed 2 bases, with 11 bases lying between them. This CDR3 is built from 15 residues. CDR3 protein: CASSLEGPFNYGYTF. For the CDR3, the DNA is TGTGCCAGCAGCTTAGAGGGGCCGTTCAACTATGGCTACACCTTC.

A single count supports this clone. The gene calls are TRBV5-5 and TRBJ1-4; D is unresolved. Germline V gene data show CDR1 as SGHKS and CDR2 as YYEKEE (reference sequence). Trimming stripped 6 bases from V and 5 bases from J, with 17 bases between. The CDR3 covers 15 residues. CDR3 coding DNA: TGTGCCAGCACCGACTATACGGGTGGGAATGAAAAACTGTTTTTT. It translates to CASTDYTGGNEKLFF.

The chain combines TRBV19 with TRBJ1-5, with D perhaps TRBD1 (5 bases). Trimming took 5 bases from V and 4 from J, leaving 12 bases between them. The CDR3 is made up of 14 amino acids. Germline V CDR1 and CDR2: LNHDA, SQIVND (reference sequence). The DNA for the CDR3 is TGTGCCAGTAGTTTTGGGGCAGGTAATCAGCCCCAGCATTTT. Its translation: CASSFGAGNQPQHF. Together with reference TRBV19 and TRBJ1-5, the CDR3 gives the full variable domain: DGGITQSPKYLFRKEGQNVTLSCEQNLNHDAMYWYRQDPGQGLRLIYYSQIVNDFQKGDIAEGYSVSREKKESFPLTVTSAQKNPTAFYLCASSFGAGNQPQHFGDGTRLSIL.

For the CDR3, the DNA is TGTGCCAGCAGCGTAGCCAAGGGGGGCTACACCTTC. This encodes CASSVAKGGYTF. V usage is TRBV9 and J usage is TRBJ1-2; perhaps TRBD1 as D (5 bases). This CDR3 spans 12 amino acids. V was shortened by 0 bases and J by 8 bases, with 8 bases between the two germline ends. In germline, CDR1 is SGDLS, CDR2 YYNGEE.

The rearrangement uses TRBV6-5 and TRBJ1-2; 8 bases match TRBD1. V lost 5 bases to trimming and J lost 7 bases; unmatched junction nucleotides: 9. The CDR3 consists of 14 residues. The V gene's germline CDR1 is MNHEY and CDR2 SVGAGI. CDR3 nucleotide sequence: TGTGCCAGCAGTCGTACAACAGGGGGAAGTGGCTACACCTTC. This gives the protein CASSRTTGGSGYTF.

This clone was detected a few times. CDR3 in DNA: TGCAGTGCTAGTCCTGGGACAGGGCGGACTGAAGCTTTCTTT. Translated: CSASPGTGRTEAFF. This rearrangement joins TRBV20-1 to TRBJ1-1, with 9 bases matching TRBD1. Trimming at V came to 3 bases and at J to 5 bases, leaving 7 bases not matched to a gene. CDR3 length: 14 amino acids. Germline V gene sequence: CDR1 DFQATT, CDR2 SNEGSKA (reference sequence).

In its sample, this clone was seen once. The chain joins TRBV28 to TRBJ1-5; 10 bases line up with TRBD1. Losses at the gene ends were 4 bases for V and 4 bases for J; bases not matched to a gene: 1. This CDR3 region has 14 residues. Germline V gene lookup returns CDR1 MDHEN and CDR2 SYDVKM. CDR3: CASSWTGGNQPQHF. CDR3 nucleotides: TGTGCCAGCAGTTGGACAGGGGGGAATCAGCCCCAGCATTTT.

In DNA, the CDR3 is TGTGCCAGCAGCCCCGGCCGAGGGATCTTTGAAGAGACCCAGTACTTC. Its protein is CASSPGRGIFEETQYF. The chain recombines TRBV7-6 with TRBJ2-5; D perhaps matches TRBD2 (5 bases). From germline, CDR1 is SGHVS and CDR2 FNYEAQ. The CDR3 has 16 amino acids. Trimming shortened V by 5 bases and J by 3 bases, and 19 bases separated the two germline ends.

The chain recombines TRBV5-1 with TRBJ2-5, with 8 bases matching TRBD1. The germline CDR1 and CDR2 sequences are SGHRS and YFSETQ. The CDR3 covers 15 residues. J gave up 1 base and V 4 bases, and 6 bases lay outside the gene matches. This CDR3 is CASSPGQGRQETQYF. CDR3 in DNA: TGCGCCAGCAGCCCCGGACAGGGACGCCAAGAGACCCAGTACTTC.

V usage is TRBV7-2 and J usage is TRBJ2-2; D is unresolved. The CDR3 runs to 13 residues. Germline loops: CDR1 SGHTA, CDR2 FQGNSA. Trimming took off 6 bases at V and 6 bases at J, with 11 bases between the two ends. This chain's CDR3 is CASSVVEAGELFF. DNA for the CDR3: TGTGCCAGCAGTGTCGTAGAAGCCGGGGAGCTGTTTTTT.

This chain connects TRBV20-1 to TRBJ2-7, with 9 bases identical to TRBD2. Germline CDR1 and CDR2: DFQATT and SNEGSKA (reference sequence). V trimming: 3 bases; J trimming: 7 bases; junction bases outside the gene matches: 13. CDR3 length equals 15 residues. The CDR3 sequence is CSASRAGGPSGEQYF. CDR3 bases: TGCAGTGCTAGTCGGGCGGGAGGGCCAAGTGGGGAGCAGTACTTC.

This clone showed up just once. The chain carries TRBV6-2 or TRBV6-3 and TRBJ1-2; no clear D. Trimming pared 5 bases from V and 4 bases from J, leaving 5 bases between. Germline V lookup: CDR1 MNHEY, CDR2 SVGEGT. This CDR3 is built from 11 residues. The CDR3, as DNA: TGTGCCAGCAGTACCAGCTATGGCTACACCTTC. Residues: CASSTSYGYTF.

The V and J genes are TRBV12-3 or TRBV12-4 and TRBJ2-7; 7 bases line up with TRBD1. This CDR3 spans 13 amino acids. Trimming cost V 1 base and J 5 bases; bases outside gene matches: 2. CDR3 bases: TGTGCCAGCAGTTTAGAGACAGGGAACGAGCAGTACTTC. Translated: CASSLETGNEQYF.

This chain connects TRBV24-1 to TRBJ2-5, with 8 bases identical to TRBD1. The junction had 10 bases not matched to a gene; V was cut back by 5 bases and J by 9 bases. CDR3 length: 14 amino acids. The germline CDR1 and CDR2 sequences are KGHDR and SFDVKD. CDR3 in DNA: TGTGCCACCAGTGCCATGGGACAGGTCGAGGCCCAGTACTTC. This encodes CATSAMGQVEAQYF.